This TCR beta chain emerged from a study of OX40 agonist ivuxolimab in advanced cancers. Study-level information: Allowance was made for prior anti-PD-1, anti-PD-L1 or anti-CTLA-4 therapy, and 35% to 40% had some.

Germline CDR1 MNHNS, CDR2 SASEGT. This CDR3 comprises 11 residues. The V and J ends lost 6 bases and 7 bases respectively, with 9 bases between them. Sequenced by immunoSEQ multiplex PCR; TCRdb stores in-frame clones only, minus some. In the table there are about 16,000 clones, roughly 84% of which are singletons. Researchers took blood at baseline, on cycle 4 day 1, and on cycle 7 day 1. The specimen comprised CD4+ or CD8+ T cells sorted from blood, sampled in a trial of the OX40 agonist ivuxolimab. The rearrangement joins TRBV6-1 to TRBJ1-1; no firm D call. The TCR was taken from an adult with an advanced solid tumor such as melanoma, head and neck, liver or kidney cancer. Written as DNA, the CDR3 is TGTGCCAGCAGAGATTTCGGTGAAGCTTTCTTT. This codes for CASRDFGEAFF.